This T cell receptor beta chain was recorded in a study of cytomegalovirus exposure and HLA in healthy donors. V lost 4 bases to trimming and J lost 4 bases; unmatched junction nucleotides: 7. This CDR3 has 15 amino acids. The germline V gene encodes CDR1 LNHDA and CDR2 SQIVND (reference sequence). The PCR ran on 60 Vbeta and 13 Jbeta primers. Per the authors' pipeline: Approximately 78 million unique TCR beta chains, roughly 11 million of them shared, were counted by a later analysis. Using immunoSEQ multiplex PCR, the repertoire was profiled, and TCRdb retains in-frame clones only, with some absent. V and J calls and clone size follow that table, whereas D and trimming were derived from the DNA. This sample has hundreds of thousands of clones, with approximately 84% found just once.

The TCR was taken from a woman in her thirties or forties in good health and CMV-seronegative. Material for sequencing was PBMCs. The genes are TRBV19 and TRBJ2-5, with 9 bases that match TRBD1. CDR3 coding DNA: TGTGCCAGTAGTACGGGACAGGGAGGGACAGAGACCCAGTACTTC. Its translation is CASSTGQGGTETQYF.